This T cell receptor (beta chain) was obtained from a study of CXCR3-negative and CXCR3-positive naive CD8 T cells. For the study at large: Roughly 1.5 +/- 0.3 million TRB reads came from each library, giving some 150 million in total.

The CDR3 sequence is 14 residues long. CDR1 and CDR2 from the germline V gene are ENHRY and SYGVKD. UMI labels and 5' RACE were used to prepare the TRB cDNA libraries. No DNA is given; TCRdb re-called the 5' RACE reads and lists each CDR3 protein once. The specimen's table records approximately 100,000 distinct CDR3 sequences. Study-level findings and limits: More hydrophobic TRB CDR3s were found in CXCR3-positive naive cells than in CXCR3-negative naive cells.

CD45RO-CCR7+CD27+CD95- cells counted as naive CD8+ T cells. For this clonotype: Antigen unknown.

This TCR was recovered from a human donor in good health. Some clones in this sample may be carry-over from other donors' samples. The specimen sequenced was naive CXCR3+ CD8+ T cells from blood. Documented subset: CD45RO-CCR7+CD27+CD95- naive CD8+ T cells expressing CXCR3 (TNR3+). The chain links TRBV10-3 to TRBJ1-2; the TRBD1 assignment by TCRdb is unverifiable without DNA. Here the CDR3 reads CAISEMGTAYGYTF.